This entry lists 20 T cell receptor beta chains sequenced from one sample in a study of T cell repertoires in cytomegalovirus infection. Each CDR3 protein is one row after TCRdb ran MiXCR on the reads. The table includes 300,000 to 400,000 distinct CDR3 sequences, over 15% detected once. What was sequenced was PBMCs. Source of these receptors: a human donor in good health (CMV status not recorded). Some clones in this sample may be carry-over from other donors' samples.

This clonotype showed up just a few times. V is TRBV7-9 and J is TRBJ1-4; 8 nucleotides line up with TRBD1. The CDR3 contains 15 residues. Trimming at V came to 4 bases and at J to 4 bases, leaving 5 bases not matched to a gene. In germline, CDR1 is SEHNR, CDR2 FQNEAQ (reference sequence). CDR3 in amino acids: CASSSQTGVNEKLFF. The CDR3 nucleotides are TGTGCCAGCAGCTCACAGACAGGGGTTAATGAAAAACTGTTTTTT.

This clonotype turned up a few times. This chain joins TRBV3-1 and TRBJ1-5, with D possibly TRBD1 on 5 matching bases. CDR3 length equals 15 residues. In germline, CDR1 is LGHDT, CDR2 YNNKEL (reference sequence). Trimming left V 5 bases short and J 7 bases short, with 18 bases between. In DNA form, the CDR3 reads TGTGCCAGCAGCTTTGGAAGGGGTAATGGACAGCCCCAGCATTTT. Protein product: CASSFGRGNGQPQHF.

This clonotype showed up many times. The chain combines TRBV7-2 with TRBJ2-6, with D uncertain. The V end lost 5 bases, the J end lost 4 bases, and 9 bases lay between the germline ends. Germline values: CDR1 SGHTA, CDR2 FQGNSA. The CDR3 contains 14 residues. CDR3 in amino acids: CASSLMVGANVLTF. For the CDR3, the DNA is TGTGCCAGCAGCCTTATGGTGGGGGCCAACGTCCTGACTTTC.

This clonotype has just one count. The V and J genes are TRBV9 and TRBJ2-2; D is possibly TRBD1 (6 bases). The germline V gene encodes CDR1 SGDLS and CDR2 YYNGEE. V was shortened by 4 bases and J by 0 bases, with 13 bases between the two germline ends. This CDR3 has 16 amino acids. The CDR3 loop reads CASSKTGRANTGELFF. In DNA, the CDR3 is TGTGCCAGCAGCAAGACAGGCCGCGCGAACACCGGGGAGCTGTTTTTT.

The J gene is TRBJ2-1, the V gene TRBV5-4; 9 bases agree with TRBD2. The length of the CDR3 is 15 residues. Losses at the gene ends were 0 bases for V and 6 bases for J; bases not matched to a gene: 4. Per the germline V gene, CDR1 is SGHNT and CDR2 is YYREEE (reference sequence). CDR3 bases: TGTGCCAGCAGCTTGGAGAAGCGGGGGGCCAATGAGCAGTTCTTC. As protein: CASSLEKRGANEQFF.

There are many counts of this clonotype. The J gene is TRBJ1-5, the V gene TRBV7-2, with D perhaps matching TRBD1 (5 bases). CDR3 length equals 13 residues. V shed 11 bases and J shed 3 bases, with 14 bases lying between them. CDR1 and CDR2 (germline): SGHTA, FQGNSA. The CDR3 sequence is CAGGDALNQPQHF. In DNA, the CDR3 is TGTGCCGGGGGGGACGCTCTCAATCAGCCCCAGCATTTT.

This clonotype was observed a handful of times. This chain links TRBV14 with TRBJ1-2, with D possibly matching TRBD1 (6 bases). Germline V gives CDR1 SGHDN, CDR2 FVKESK. V lost 4 bases and J 3 bases, leaving 12 bases between the germline ends. The CDR3 extends over 14 amino acids. The DNA for the CDR3 is TGTGCCAGCAGCCCTGGTGGGGGCCACTATGGCTACACCTTC. It specifies CASSPGGGHYGYTF.

J is TRBJ2-3 and V is TRBV20-1, with D tentatively TRBD1 or TRBD2 (6 bases each). Germline CDR1 is DFQATT and CDR2 is SNEGSKA (reference sequence). Between the trimmed V and J ends, which lost 5 bases and 2 bases, there was a span of 14 bases. The CDR3 runs to 14 residues. CDR3 DNA sequence: TGCAGTGCTGGCCGGGGGACAAACACAGATACGCAGTATTTT. Its protein is CSAGRGTNTDTQYF.

This clonotype was found many times. The J gene is TRBJ2-7, the V gene TRBV30, with 11 bases aligning to TRBD1. CDR3 length: 14 amino acids. Germline V gene sequence: CDR1 GTSNPN, CDR2 SVGIG (reference sequence). The J segment lost 2 bases and the V segment lost 5 bases, leaving 5 bases of the junction unmatched. CDR3 region: CAWAPGQGAYEQYF. Written as DNA, the CDR3 is TGTGCCTGGGCTCCGGGACAGGGGGCCTACGAGCAGTACTTC.

This CDR3 is CSARQNTGELFF. The CDR3 bases are TGCAGTGCTAGACAGAACACCGGGGAGCTGTTTTTT. The rearrangement joins TRBV20-1 to TRBJ2-2; D uncertain. This CDR3 comprises 12 residues. The V and J ends lost 2 bases and 1 base respectively, with 2 bases between them. Germline values: CDR1 DFQATT, CDR2 SNEGSKA (reference sequence).

Many counts were recorded for this clonotype. This rearrangement joins TRBV7-2 to TRBJ2-1; the D gene is possibly TRBD2 (6 bases). Per the germline V gene, CDR1 is SGHTA and CDR2 is FQGNSA. The CDR3 spans 18 residues. Trimming shortened V by 1 base and J by 4 bases, and 20 bases separated the two germline ends. The CDR3: CASSLGPPGGVLYNEQFF. In DNA form, the CDR3 reads TGTGCCAGCAGCTTAGGCCCTCCCGGGGGAGTCTTGTACAATGAGCAGTTCTTC.

Regarding this clonotype: Possible read error: a much larger clone is one base away. V usage is TRBV3-1 and J usage is TRBJ2-1; TRBD2 matches 10 bases. The CDR3 length is 15 residues. Germline CDR1 and CDR2: LGHDT and YNNKEL (reference sequence). V shed 4 bases, J shed 4 bases, and the junction held 4 bases outside the gene matches. The CDR3 here is CASSPGLAFYNEQFF. Written as DNA, the CDR3 is TGTGCCAGCAGCCCGGGACTAGCGTTTTACAATGAGCAGTTCTTC.

This clonotype was recorded at least ten times. This CDR3 is CASRTGQGSTLSGNTIYF. As DNA, the CDR3 is TGTGCCAGCAGAACGGGACAGGGATCTACCCTATCTGGAAACACCATATATTTT. The J gene is TRBJ1-3, the V gene TRBV12-3 or TRBV12-4, with TRBD1 matching over 9 bases. V lost 6 bases and J lost 1; bases outside the gene matches: 13. This CDR3 is 18 amino acids long.

This clonotype came up a few times. The CDR3 sequence: CASSQNDGEQFF. For the CDR3, the DNA is TGTGCCAGCAGCCAGAACGACGGTGAGCAGTTCTTC. The J gene is TRBJ2-1, the V gene TRBV3-1; D is undetermined. This CDR3 spans 12 amino acids. Between the trimmed V and J ends, which lost 3 bases and 9 bases, there was a span of 9 bases. CDR1 is LGHDT and CDR2 is YNNKEL in the germline V gene (reference sequence).

This rearrangement joins TRBV12-3 or TRBV12-4 to TRBJ2-1; 13 bases agree with TRBD2. CDR3 length: 17 amino acids. J lost 0 bases, V lost 5 bases, and 4 bases had no gene match. The CDR3 coding sequence is TGTGCCAGCAGTCCAGGACTAGCGGGGGCCTCCTACAATGAGCAGTTCTTC. This sequence encodes CASSPGLAGASYNEQFF.

The chain links TRBV2 to TRBJ2-2; 9 bases match TRBD2. Germline V gene lookup returns CDR1 SNHLY and CDR2 FYNNEI. The CDR3 runs 16 residues. The trim removed 6 bases at V and 4 bases at J, leaving 9 bases unmatched. This CDR3 is CASRGAGGPSTGELFF. DNA of the CDR3: TGTGCCAGCAGAGGGGCGGGGGGGCCCAGCACCGGGGAGCTGTTTTTT. The complete variable domain, with remaining parts taken from reference TRBV2 and TRBJ2-2, reads EPEVTQTPSHQVTQMGQEVILRCVPISNHLYFYWYRQILGQKVEFLVSFYNNEISEKSEIFDDQFSVERPDGSNFTLKIRSTKLEDSAMYFCASRGAGGPSTGELFFGEGSRLTVL.

This clonotype was observed a handful of times. This sequence joins TRBV2 and TRBJ2-3, with TRBD1 matching 8 bases. The V gene's germline CDR1 is SNHLY and CDR2 FYNNEI. The junction had 0 bases not matched to a gene; V was cut back by 9 bases and J by 1 base. The CDR3 sequence is 12 residues long. The CDR3 nucleotides are TGTGCCAGGACAGGGGGCACAGATACGCAGTATTTT. It is translated as CARTGGTDTQYF.

This clonotype showed up just a few times. This chain uses TRBV28 with TRBJ1-1, with unresolved D. The V gene lost 3 bases and the J gene lost 3 bases, with 11 bases spanning the gap. There are 14 residues in the CDR3. Germline loops: CDR1 MDHEN, CDR2 SYDVKM. CDR3 DNA sequence: TGTGCCAGCAGTTTGCCGGGCTGGGACACTGAAGCTTTCTTT. The encoded protein is CASSLPGWDTEAFF.

This clonotype appeared a few times. This rearrangement joins TRBV7-2 to TRBJ2-1; no clear D. The germline V and J ends were trimmed by 6 bases and 6 bases, with 12 bases remaining between them. This CDR3 has 13 residues. Germline V lookup: CDR1 SGHTA, CDR2 FQGNSA. The chain's CDR3 is CASRADPSNEQFF. The CDR3 bases are TGTGCCAGCAGAGCAGACCCATCCAATGAGCAGTTCTTC. Full variable domain (remainder filled in from reference TRBV7-2 and TRBJ2-1): GAGVSQSPSNKVTEKGKDVELRCDPISGHTALYWYRQSLGQGLEFLIYFQGNSAPDKSGLPSDRFSAERTGGSVSTLTIQRTQQEDSAVYLCASRADPSNEQFFGPGTRLTVL.

This clonotype was seen more than once but under ten times. The V gene is TRBV12-3 or TRBV12-4, the J gene TRBJ1-1; the D is unclear. The CDR3 totals 13 residues. V lost 7 bases and J 1 base, leaving 10 bases between the germline ends. The CDR3 DNA reads TGTGCCAGCACCCTCGATGGGAACACTGAAGCTTTCTTT. This gives the protein CASTLDGNTEAFF.